This TCR beta chain was profiled in a study of T-cell memory formation after mild COVID-19. For the study at large: TCR clusters were mostly confined to one donor each. Study-level findings and limits: Cross-reactive memory seemingly joined, as some responding clones were found in pre-infection memory. Clones from the second wave (peaking day 37) had unconfirmed SARS-CoV-2 specificity.

This clonotype showed up just a few times. What it recognizes is unknown. This CDR3 region has 15 residues. Germline V gene lookup returns CDR1 LNHNV and CDR2 YYDKDF (reference sequence). Trimming cost V 9 bases and J 0 bases, with 18 bases left between them. TCRdb redid the calling of the 5' RACE reads with MiXCR, one entry per CDR3 protein. This table has over 450,000 distinct CDR3 sequences, roughly 22% appearing once. The specimen was PBMCs or a T cell subset sorted from them (not recorded which). The rearrangement links TRBV15 to TRBJ2-7; D may be TRBD2 (6 bases). The TCR sequence derives from an adult woman who had mild COVID-19 (a few samples of this study predate the infection). Cell type and time point are not known. This chain's CDR3 is CATAPAGGSSYEQYF. The CDR3 nucleotides read TGTGCCACTGCCCCTGCCGGGGGAAGCTCCTACGAGCAGTACTTC. Supplemented by reference TRBV15 and TRBJ2-7, the full variable domain reads DAMVIQNPRYQVTQFGKPVTLSCSQTLNHNVMYWYQQKSSQAPKLLFHYYDKDFNNEADTPDNFQSRRPNTSFCFLDIRSPGLGDTAMYLCATAPAGGSSYEQYFGPGTRLTVT.